Below are 24 T cell receptor beta chains sequenced from a single sample in a study of OX40 agonist ivuxolimab in advanced cancers. Assay used: immunoSEQ multiplex PCR; TCRdb lists only in-frame clones, some missing. The sample carries roughly 76,000 clones, approximately 84% recorded once. The material sequenced was CD4+ or CD8+ T cells sorted from blood, taken in a trial of the OX40 agonist ivuxolimab. These receptors all come from an adult with an advanced solid tumor such as melanoma, head and neck, liver or kidney cancer.

V gene TRBV5-1 combines with J gene TRBJ1-2; D unresolved. The CDR3 length is 12 residues. The germline V and J ends were trimmed by 2 bases and 4 bases, with 6 bases remaining between them. Germline assignment: CDR1 SGHRS and CDR2 YFSETQ. CDR3 sequence (DNA): TGCGCCAGCAGCTTAGAGGGCTATGGCTACACCTTC. It translates to CASSLEGYGYTF.

In the case of this clone: The junction and the germline gene differ at one end; a read error may be behind it. The chain is built from TRBV14 and TRBJ1-1, with 7 bases fitting TRBD1. The CDR3 loop spans 12 amino acids. Germline assignment: CDR1 SGHDN and CDR2 FVKESK. The CDR3 DNA follows: TGTGCCAGCAGCCAAGAAGCTACGGACAGGCGGTTT. This gives the protein CASSQEATDRRF.

The chain couples TRBV9 to TRBJ2-7; weak D call: TRBD2 (5 bases). The V gene's germline CDR1 is SGDLS and CDR2 YYNGEE. CDR3 length equals 14 residues. V was shortened by 0 bases and J by 5 bases, with 12 bases between the two germline ends. CDR3 sequence (DNA): TGTGCCAGCAGCGTAGGAGCCGGAGGAGACGAGCAGTACTTC. This translates into CASSVGAGGDEQYF.

The chain joins TRBV7-9 to TRBJ1-1; TRBD1 matches 8 bases. With V trimmed by 4 bases and J by 4 bases, 5 bases remained unmatched. Germline loops: CDR1 SEHNR, CDR2 FQNEAQ (reference sequence). There are 14 residues in the CDR3. CDR3 coding DNA: TGTGCCAGCAGCTCCAGGGGGCTGGGCACTGAAGCTTTCTTT. Translating it yields CASSSRGLGTEAFF.

The chain carries TRBV2 and TRBJ1-5; 7 bases match TRBD1. The CDR3 totals 15 residues. The junction had 8 bases not matched to a gene; V was cut back by 3 bases and J by 6 bases. The germline gives CDR1 SNHLY, CDR2 FYNNEI. CDR3: CASSERQGWSQPQHF. CDR3 sequence (DNA): TGTGCCAGCAGTGAGAGACAGGGTTGGTCTCAGCCCCAGCATTTT. Full variable domain (missing parts from reference TRBV2 and TRBJ1-5): EPEVTQTPSHQVTQMGQEVILRCVPISNHLYFYWYRQILGQKVEFLVSFYNNEISEKSEIFDDQFSVERPDGSNFTLKIRSTKLEDSAMYFCASSERQGWSQPQHFGDGTRLSIL.

The rearrangement links TRBV5-1 to TRBJ1-4; D gene ambiguous. V lost 0 bases, J lost 4 bases, and 7 bases lay in between. CDR1 is SGHRS, CDR2 YFSETQ, per germline. There are 14 residues in the CDR3. CDR3 sequence reads: CASSLDGVNEKLFF. The CDR3 DNA sequence: TGCGCCAGCAGCTTGGATGGGGTTAATGAAAAACTGTTTTTT.

V is TRBV30 and J is TRBJ2-5; D call uncertain. Per germline, CDR1 GTSNPN and CDR2 SVGIG (reference sequence). Deletions cut 1 base from V and 5 bases from J, with 11 bases between. The CDR3 totals 13 residues. The CDR3 loop is CAWSAIPPETQYF. CDR3 in DNA: TGTGCCTGGAGTGCCATTCCTCCGGAGACCCAGTACTTC.

V is TRBV29-1 and J is TRBJ1-1, with D uncertain. The V gene's germline CDR1 is SQVTM and CDR2 ANQGSEA. The CDR3 is made up of 13 amino acids. V was pared by 0 bases and J by 3 bases, with 8 bases between. The CDR3 is CSVEDHGDTEAFF. The CDR3 nucleotides read TGCAGCGTTGAAGATCACGGGGACACTGAAGCTTTCTTT.

This CDR3 is CASSVTGNTEAFF. For the CDR3, the DNA is TGCGCCAGCAGTGTCACAGGGAACACTGAAGCTTTCTTT. This chain uses TRBV10-1 with TRBJ1-1; tentative D call: TRBD1 (5 bases). This CDR3 contains 13 residues. The V gene lost 4 bases and the J gene lost 1 base, with 7 bases spanning the gap. Germline CDR1 is WNHNN and CDR2 is SYGVQD (reference sequence).

The chain couples TRBV6-6 to TRBJ2-1, with D uncertain. Germline V gene sequence: CDR1 MNHNY, CDR2 SVGAGI (reference sequence). V shed 11 bases and J shed 9 bases, with 17 bases lying between them. This CDR3 region has 12 residues. As DNA, the CDR3 is TGTGCCTGTTTCTCCGGGTTTGCTGAGCAGTTCTTC. This gives the protein CACFSGFAEQFF.

This clone was seen only a few times. The chain has TRBV19 and TRBJ1-5; 8 bases map to TRBD1. The ends lost 5 bases at V and 3 bases at J; junction bases unmatched: 6. The CDR3 length is 15 residues. CDR1 and CDR2 from the germline V gene are LNHDA and SQIVND (reference sequence). This chain's CDR3 is CASSPRTGSNQPQHF. In DNA, the CDR3 is TGTGCCAGTAGTCCTAGGACAGGGTCCAATCAGCCCCAGCATTTT.

The chain uses TRBV29-1 and TRBJ2-2; no clear D gene. The V gene lost 3 bases and the J gene lost 3 bases, with 8 bases spanning the gap. The CDR3 consists of 13 residues. In germline, CDR1 is SQVTM, CDR2 ANQGSEA. In nucleotides, the CDR3 is TGCAGCGTTGACCCCCAGGACACCGGGGAGCTGTTTTTT. It specifies CSVDPQDTGELFF.

The chain uses TRBV7-9 and TRBJ2-2; 8 nucleotides align to TRBD1. There are 13 residues in the CDR3. After removal of 5 bases from V and 5 bases from J, the junction contained 1 base not matched to a gene. Germline CDR1 reads SEHNR; CDR2 reads FQNEAQ (reference sequence). Written as DNA, the CDR3 is TGTGCCAGCAGCCAGGGGGCGACCGGGGAGCTGTTTTTT. Residues: CASSQGATGELFF.

About this clone itself: Germline and junction disagree at one end, which may indicate a read error. The rearrangement joins TRBV7-9 to TRBJ2-1; TRBD1 aligns across 8 bases. The CDR3 is 15 amino acids. Germline loops: CDR1 SEHNR, CDR2 FQNEAQ (reference sequence). CDR3 in amino acids: CASSTQGEGSSERFF. The CDR3 DNA reads TGTGCCAGCAGCACACAGGGGGAAGGCTCCAGTGAGCGGTTCTTC.

The chain couples TRBV5-1 to TRBJ2-3; 7 bases are shared with TRBD1. Germline loops: CDR1 SGHRS, CDR2 YFSETQ. Unmatched junction bases numbered 19, after V lost 5 bases and J lost 4 bases. This CDR3 contains 18 residues. The CDR3 sequence: CASSSHGTAQGVADTQYF. The CDR3 region has the DNA TGCGCCAGCAGTAGCCACGGGACAGCCCAAGGCGTTGCAGATACGCAGTATTTT.

The genes are TRBV9 and TRBJ2-2; D could derive from TRBD1 or TRBD2 (5 bases each). CDR3 size: 15 residues. Germline values: CDR1 SGDLS, CDR2 YYNGEE. V was cut by 0 bases and J by 2 bases, with 8 bases left in between. The DNA of the CDR3 is TGTGCCAGCAGCGTAGTTGGGGGAAACACCGGGGAGCTGTTTTTT. Its translation is CASSVVGGNTGELFF.

This clone was detected only a few times. The gene calls are TRBV9 and TRBJ1-4; D may be TRBD1 (6 bases). With 1 base removed from V and 7 bases from J, the gap between germline ends came to 14 bases. Germline V gene sequence: CDR1 SGDLS, CDR2 YYNGEE. CDR3 size: 15 residues. The CDR3 region has the DNA TGTGCCAGCAGCGTACTCGGTCTACAGGGTGAAAAACTGTTTTTT. It encodes CASSVLGLQGEKLFF.

The V call is TRBV2, the J call TRBJ2-7; D possibly uses TRBD1 or TRBD2 (6 bases each). This CDR3 is built from 15 residues. Germline V gives CDR1 SNHLY, CDR2 FYNNEI. V shed 1 base and J shed 4 bases, with 14 bases lying between them. The CDR3 DNA reads TGTGCCAGCAGTGAAGTATTAGGGGGGTGGTACGAGCAGTACTTC. This gives the protein CASSEVLGGWYEQYF.

The rearrangement joins TRBV20-1 to TRBJ2-1; no clear D gene. The V gene's germline CDR1 is DFQATT and CDR2 SNEGSKA (reference sequence). V dropped 5 bases and J dropped 8 bases, with 10 bases sitting between them. The CDR3 contains 11 residues. The CDR3 loop is CSADKAHEQFF. In DNA form, the CDR3 reads TGCAGTGCTGATAAAGCCCATGAGCAGTTCTTC.

J is TRBJ1-6 and V is TRBV18, with unresolved D. CDR1 KGHSH and CDR2 LQKENI come from the germline V gene. The V end was cut by 1 base, the J end by 7 bases, with 11 bases between. This CDR3 is built from 15 residues. CDR3 in DNA: TGTGCCAGCTCACCACAAGGGATCTGGAATTCACCCCTCCACTTT. Translated: CASSPQGIWNSPLHF.

This clone was counted a few times. The rearrangement joins TRBV5-1 to TRBJ1-2; 12 bases are a match to TRBD1. The CDR3 extends over 16 amino acids. V lost 2 bases to trimming and J lost 8 bases; unmatched junction nucleotides: 10. CDR1 and CDR2 (germline): SGHRS, YFSETQ. The CDR3 protein is CASSFPGQGAGRGYTF. The DNA for the CDR3 is TGCGCCAGCAGCTTCCCGGGACAGGGGGCAGGTCGCGGCTACACCTTC.

The rearrangement uses TRBV7-9 and TRBJ2-1, with D possibly being TRBD2 (5 bases). The germline CDR1 and CDR2 sequences are SEHNR and FQNEAQ (reference sequence). CDR3 length equals 15 residues. Trimming stripped 4 bases from V and 4 bases from J, with 14 bases between. The CDR3 reads CASSSRTRIYNEQFF. In DNA form, the CDR3 reads TGTGCCAGCAGCTCCCGAACTAGGATTTACAATGAGCAGTTCTTC.

J is TRBJ1-2 and V is TRBV10-3, with 8 bases fitting TRBD1. The V gene's germline CDR1 is ENHRY and CDR2 SYGVKD. V lost 6 bases to trimming and J lost 6 bases; unmatched junction nucleotides: 6. This CDR3 is built from 13 residues. The CDR3 DNA reads TGTGCCATCAGGTTACAGGGGGTTAATGGCTACACCTTC. It encodes CAIRLQGVNGYTF.

V is TRBV7-8 and J is TRBJ2-7, with D perhaps TRBD1 or TRBD2 (5 bases each). V was clipped by 10 bases and J by 7 bases, with 17 bases between them. Germline assignment: CDR1 SGHVS and CDR2 FQNEAQ. CDR3 size: 12 residues. The chain's CDR3 is CATAPGPGEQYF. The CDR3 DNA follows: TGTGCCACCGCCCCGGGGCCGGGGGAGCAGTACTTC. Full variable domain (remainder filled in from reference TRBV7-8 and TRBJ2-7): GAGVSQSPRYKVAKRGQDVALRCDPISGHVSLFWYQQALGQGPEFLTYFQNEAQLDKSGLPSDRFFAERPEGSVSTLKIQRTQQEDSAVYLCATAPGPGEQYFGPGTRLTVT.